This T cell receptor (beta chain) was captured in a study of T-cell memory formation after mild COVID-19. Study summary: TCR clusters were mostly confined to one donor each. General study findings and limits: Contracting CD4+ clones lay largely in CM and EM, with CD8+ ones residing in EMRA. In pre-infection memory, a portion of responding clones appeared, which suggested that cross-reactive memory joined.

Remarks on this clonotype: Its antigen is as yet unknown.

TCRalpha and TCRbeta libraries used 5'RACE with constant-segment primers and UMIs. TCRdb reanalysed the 5' RACE reads using MiXCR and keeps one entry per CDR3 protein. The top ten hold under 25% of the sample, which has approximately 400,000 distinct CDR3 sequences, roughly 17% seen once. Germline V gene sequence: CDR1 LGHDT, CDR2 YNNKEL (reference sequence). Trimming stripped 3 bases from V and 8 bases from J, with 13 bases between. The length of the CDR3 is 14 residues. The sequence was obtained from a man aged 18 to 35 who had mild COVID-19 (a few samples of this study predate the infection). Cell type and time point are not known. Sequencing used PBMCs or a T cell subset sorted from them (not recorded which). The chain recombines TRBV3-1 with TRBJ1-4; D is uncertain. The DNA for the CDR3 is TGTGCCAGCAGCCAGGGAATCCTCATGGAAAAACTGTTTTTT. Protein product: CASSQGILMEKLFF. The full variable domain, rest sourced from reference TRBV3-1 and TRBJ1-4, is DTAVSQTPKYLVTQMGNDKSIKCEQNLGHDTMYWYKQDSKKFLKIMFSYNNKELIINETVPNRFSPKSPDKAHLNLHINSLELGDSAVYFCASSQGILMEKLFFGSGTQLSVL.